A selection of T cell receptor beta chains follows, all from one sample in a study of T cells in Graves' hyperthyroidism and ophthalmopathy. One entry per CDR3 protein results from TCRdb running MiXCR on the multiplex PCR reads. This table has 300,000 or so distinct CDR3 sequences, around a sixth appearing once. Sequencing was carried out using blood. The source of these receptors is a woman between 45 and 65 years old with Graves' hyperthyroidism. CDR3s include the opening cysteine and the closing phenylalanine or tryptophan. Each record gives: V gene, D gene, J gene, clone size, CDR3 length, CDR3 protein, CDR3 DNA. The D gene is left open where the match is weak. Some rows have no size entry. The others give once, few or many, or a class for an expanded clone.

>TRBV28|TRBD1|TRBJ1-2|few|11
CASNRGYGYTF
TGTGCCAGCAACAGGGGTTATGGCTACACCTTC
>TRBV27|-|TRBJ2-5|few|13
CASSEYPQETQYF
TGTGCCAGCAGTGAGTATCCACAAGAGACCCAGTACTTC
>TRBV3-1|TRBD1|TRBJ2-1|few|16
CASSQRTGTDSNEQFF
TGTGCCAGCAGCCAGAGGACCGGGACAGATAGCAATGAGCAGTTCTTC
>TRBV4-1|TRBD2|TRBJ2-7|-|15
CASSHGGLGAYEQYF
TGTGCCAGCAGCCACGGGGGACTAGGGGCCTACGAGCAGTACTTC
>TRBV4-1|-|TRBJ1-1|once|15
CASSQETGPNTEAFF
TGCGCCAGCAGCCAAGAAACAGGGCCGAACACTGAAGCTTTCTTT
>TRBV27|TRBD1|TRBJ1-2|many|15
CASSLAGGTGRGYTF
TGTGCCAGCAGCCTAGCTGGGGGGACAGGGCGAGGCTACACCTTC
>TRBV28|TRBD1|TRBJ1-1|many|16
CASSLGQGPIGTEAFF
TGTGCCAGCAGTTTAGGACAGGGCCCCATTGGCACTGAAGCTTTCTTT
>TRBV9|-|TRBJ1-3|few|15
CASSVGWTSGNTIYF
TGTGCCAGCAGCGTAGGATGGACCTCTGGAAACACCATATATTTT
>TRBV7-9|TRBD1|TRBJ2-5|many|14
CASSSSDRPETQYF
TGTGCCAGCAGCTCATCGGACAGGCCAGAGACCCAGTACTTC
>TRBV4-1|-|TRBJ1-1|few|15
CASSAPGAVNTEAFF
TGCGCCAGCAGCGCCCCAGGGGCTGTGAACACTGAAGCTTTCTTT
>TRBV2|TRBD1|TRBJ2-7|-|15
CASSEGTGGSYEQYF
TGTGCCAGCAGCGAGGGGACAGGGGGCTCCTACGAGCAGTACTTC
>TRBV28|-|TRBJ2-7|-|13
CASSRTLSYEQYF
TGTGCCAGCAGCAGAACACTCTCCTACGAGCAGTACTTC
>TRBV12-3/TRBV12-4|-|TRBJ1-3|many|15
CASSLSAGATNTIYF
TGTGCCAGCAGTTTATCCGCGGGAGCCACAAACACCATATATTTT
>TRBV29-1|TRBD2|TRBJ2-5|-|14
CSVDASGPLGTQYF
TGCAGCGTTGACGCTAGCGGGCCGCTGGGGACCCAGTACTTC
>TRBV9|TRBD2|TRBJ2-1|-|16
CASSEGTSGDDNEQFF
TGTGCCAGCAGCGAGGGGACTAGCGGGGACGACAATGAGCAGTTCTTC
>TRBV20-1|TRBD2|TRBJ2-3|many|15
CSASRLAGAGDTQYF
TGCAGTGCTAGTAGACTAGCGGGGGCTGGGGATACGCAGTATTTT
>TRBV5-1|TRBD1|TRBJ1-1|many|15
CASSLTGGAGTEAFF
TGCGCCAGCAGCTTGACAGGGGGCGCGGGGACTGAAGCTTTCTTT
>TRBV12-3/TRBV12-4|TRBD2|TRBJ2-3|many|14
CASNLAGGAATQYF
TGTGCCAGCAATCTTGCGGGGGGGGCCGCTACGCAGTATTTT
>TRBV11-2|-|TRBJ2-3|many|13
CASSNRVGDTQYF
TGTGCCAGCAGCAACAGGGTTGGAGATACGCAGTATTTT
>TRBV30|-|TRBJ2-7|-|11
CAWSIAHEQYF
TGTGCCTGGAGTATTGCACACGAGCAGTACTTC
>TRBV15|-|TRBJ1-1|-|17
CATSRPTLGNKNTEAFF
TGTGCCACCAGCAGGCCTACGCTCGGGAACAAGAACACTGAAGCTTTCTTT
>TRBV19|-|TRBJ2-5|-|13
CASSIVAGETQYF
TGTGCCAGTAGTATAGTGGCCGGGGAGACCCAGTACTTC
>TRBV10-3|TRBD2|TRBJ2-3|-|14
CAISPAGGADTQYF
TGTGCCATCAGTCCAGCGGGGGGAGCAGATACGCAGTATTTT
>TRBV29-1|TRBD2|TRBJ2-7|-|14
CSVGGGLSSYEQYF
TGCAGCGTTGGGGGGGGACTGAGCTCCTACGAGCAGTACTTC
>TRBV5-1|TRBD1|TRBJ1-2|many|13
CASSLDRSYGYTF
TGCGCCAGCAGTCTGGACAGGAGCTATGGCTACACCTTC
>TRBV7-9|-|TRBJ2-5|-|13
CASSLVVTETQYF
TGTGCCAGCAGCTTAGTGGTGACAGAGACCCAGTACTTC
>TRBV6-1|-|TRBJ1-5|few|13
CASSEPGLKPQHF
TGTGCCAGCAGTGAACCCGGACTCAAGCCCCAGCATTTT
>TRBV5-1|-|TRBJ2-1|-|16
CASSPTGGLLNNEQFF
TGCGCCAGCAGCCCGACCGGAGGACTACTCAACAATGAGCAGTTCTTC
>TRBV12-3/TRBV12-4|-|TRBJ1-4|few|15
CASSLSGTTPEKLFF
TGTGCCAGCAGTTTATCCGGGACAACCCCTGAAAAACTGTTTTTT
>TRBV7-8|-|TRBJ2-5|few|14
CASSLFAFQETQYF
TGTGCCAGCAGCTTATTCGCGTTCCAGGAGACCCAGTACTTC
>TRBV12-5|TRBD1|TRBJ1-1|-|20
CASGLAPKGQGGNSNTEAFF
TGTGCTAGTGGTTTGGCTCCAAAGGGACAGGGGGGAAATTCGAACACTGAAGCTTTCTTT
>TRBV6-9|-|TRBJ2-5|-|14
CASSYDKHQETQYF
TGTGCCAGCAGTTATGACAAGCACCAAGAGACCCAGTACTTC
>TRBV18|TRBD2|TRBJ2-3|few|18
CASSPLPATSGGTDTQYF
TGTGCCAGCTCACCACTGCCCGCGACTAGCGGAGGCACAGATACGCAGTATTTT
>TRBV2|-|TRBJ1-2|few|14
CASSEEPGPYGYTF
TGTGCCAGCAGTGAAGAACCAGGGCCTTATGGCTACACCTTC
>TRBV6-1|-|TRBJ2-6|-|17
CASSRDLLVTGANVLTF
TGTGCCAGCAGTCGGGACTTGTTAGTAACTGGGGCCAACGTCCTGACTTTC
>TRBV10-3|TRBD2|TRBJ2-7|many|15
CAISESSGGSYEQYF
TGTGCCATCAGTGAGTCCAGCGGGGGCTCCTACGAGCAGTACTTC
>TRBV5-1|-|TRBJ2-1|many|17
CASSLVPDRYTYNEQFF
TGCGCCAGCAGCTTAGTCCCCGATCGGTACACCTACAATGAGCAGTTCTTC
>TRBV5-1|-|TRBJ1-1|-|14
CASSATGTTPEAFF
TGCGCCAGCAGCGCTACCGGGACGACTCCTGAAGCTTTCTTT
>TRBV7-3|-|TRBJ1-1|many|13
CASSLYVNTEAFF
TGTGCCAGCAGCTTATACGTGAACACTGAAGCTTTCTTT
>TRBV12-3/TRBV12-4|-|TRBJ2-2|few|15
CATRTGPANTGELFF
TGTGCCACCAGAACCGGACCTGCTAACACCGGGGAGCTGTTTTTT
>TRBV19|-|TRBJ1-4|-|15
CASRNTGSSNEKLFF
TGTGCCAGTAGGAATACAGGGAGCAGTAATGAAAAACTGTTTTTT
>TRBV11-2|-|TRBJ1-2|-|16
CASSLKSVRRRFGYTF
TGTGCCAGCAGCTTAAAATCGGTCAGACGGCGATTTGGCTACACCTTC
>TRBV2|TRBD1|TRBJ2-7|-|14
CASRAGTVVDEQYF
TGTGCCAGCAGAGCCGGGACAGTGGTTGACGAGCAGTACTTC
>TRBV6-2/TRBV6-3|TRBD1|TRBJ2-1|-|13
CACLTGTASEQFF
TGTGCCTGCTTGACCGGGACAGCCTCCGAGCAGTTCTTC
>TRBV11-2|-|TRBJ2-7|many|14
CASSLPSEPYEQYF
TGTGCCAGCAGCCTGCCTAGCGAGCCCTACGAGCAGTACTTC
>TRBV28|-|TRBJ1-2|many|13
CASSLRQTGGYTF
TGTGCCAGCAGTTTACGACAGACGGGTGGCTACACCTTC
>TRBV28|-|TRBJ1-2|-|14
CASSLTGKVDGYTF
TGTGCCAGCAGTCTCACAGGGAAGGTGGATGGCTACACCTTC
>TRBV24-1|-|TRBJ1-3|few|15
CATSDGADSGNTIYF
TGTGCCACCAGTGATGGGGCAGACTCTGGAAACACCATATATTTT
>TRBV5-1|-|TRBJ2-2|few|15
CASSLALAGTGELFF
TGCGCCAGCAGCTTGGCCCTCGCGGGCACCGGGGAGCTGTTTTTT
>TRBV19|TRBD1|TRBJ1-2|few|14
CASSSTGDLYGYTF
TGTGCCAGTAGTTCGACAGGGGACCTCTATGGCTACACCTTC
>TRBV3-1|-|TRBJ2-7|many|12
CASSQDLGEQYF
TGTGCCAGCAGCCAAGACCTTGGTGAGCAGTACTTC
>TRBV5-1|TRBD1|TRBJ1-2|many|16
CASSSQGQVTNYGYTF
TGCGCCAGCAGCTCCCAGGGACAGGTTACTAACTATGGCTACACCTTC
>TRBV20-1|-|TRBJ2-1|-|17
CSARDPPVLRAYNEQFF
TGCAGTGCTAGAGATCCCCCCGTTTTGAGGGCCTACAATGAGCAGTTCTTC
>TRBV30|-|TRBJ1-3|-|15
CAWLRLGFSGNTIYF
TGTGCCTGGCTTCGACTGGGATTCTCTGGAAACACCATATATTTT
>TRBV7-9|-|TRBJ2-5|few|14
CASSRLVVGETQYF
TGTGCCAGCAGCCGCCTCGTGGTTGGCGAGACCCAGTACTTC